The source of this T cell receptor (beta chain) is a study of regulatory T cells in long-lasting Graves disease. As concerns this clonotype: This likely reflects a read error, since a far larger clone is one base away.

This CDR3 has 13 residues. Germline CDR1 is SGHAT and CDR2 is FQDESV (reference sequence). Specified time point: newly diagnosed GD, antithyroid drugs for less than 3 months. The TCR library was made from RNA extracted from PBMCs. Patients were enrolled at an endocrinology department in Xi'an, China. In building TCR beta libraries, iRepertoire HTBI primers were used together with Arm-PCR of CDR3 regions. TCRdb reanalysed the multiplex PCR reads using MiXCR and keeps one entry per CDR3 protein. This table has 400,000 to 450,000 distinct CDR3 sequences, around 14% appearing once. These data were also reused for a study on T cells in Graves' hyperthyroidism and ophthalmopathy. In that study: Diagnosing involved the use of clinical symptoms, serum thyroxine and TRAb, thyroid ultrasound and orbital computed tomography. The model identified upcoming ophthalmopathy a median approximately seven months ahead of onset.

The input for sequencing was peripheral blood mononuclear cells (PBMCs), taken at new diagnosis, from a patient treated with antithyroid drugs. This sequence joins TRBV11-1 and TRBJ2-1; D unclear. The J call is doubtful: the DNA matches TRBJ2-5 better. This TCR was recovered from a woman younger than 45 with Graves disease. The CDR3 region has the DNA TGTGCCAACAGCCAAGTCACCCAAGAGACCCAGTACTTC. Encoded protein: CANSQVTQETQYF.